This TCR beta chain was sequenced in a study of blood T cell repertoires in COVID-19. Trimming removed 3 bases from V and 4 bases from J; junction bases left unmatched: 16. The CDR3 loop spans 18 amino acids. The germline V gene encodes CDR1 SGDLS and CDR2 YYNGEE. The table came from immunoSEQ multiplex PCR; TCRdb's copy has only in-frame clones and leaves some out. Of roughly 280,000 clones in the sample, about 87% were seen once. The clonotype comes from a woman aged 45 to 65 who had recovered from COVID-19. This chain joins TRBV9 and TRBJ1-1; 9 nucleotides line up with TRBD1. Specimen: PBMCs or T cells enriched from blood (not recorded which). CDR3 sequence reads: CASSDSGTGSPLGTEAFF. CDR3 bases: TGTGCCAGCAGCGACTCCGGGACAGGGTCTCCCCTTGGCACTGAAGCTTTCTTT.